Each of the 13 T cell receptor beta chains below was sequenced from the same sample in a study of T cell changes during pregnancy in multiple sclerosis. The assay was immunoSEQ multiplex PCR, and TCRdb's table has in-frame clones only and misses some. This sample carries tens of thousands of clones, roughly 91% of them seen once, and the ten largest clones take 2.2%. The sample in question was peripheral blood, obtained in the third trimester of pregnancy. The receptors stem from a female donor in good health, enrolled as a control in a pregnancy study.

The CDR3 nucleotides are TGTGCCAGTAGTCTCCGACAGGTCGGCTATGGCTACACCTTC. The encoded protein is CASSLRQVGYGYTF. This chain connects TRBV19 to TRBJ1-2, with a tentative D call TRBD1 (6 bases). V lost 5 bases and J 4 bases, leaving 14 bases between the germline ends. This CDR3 has 14 residues. Per germline, CDR1 LNHDA and CDR2 SQIVND (reference sequence).

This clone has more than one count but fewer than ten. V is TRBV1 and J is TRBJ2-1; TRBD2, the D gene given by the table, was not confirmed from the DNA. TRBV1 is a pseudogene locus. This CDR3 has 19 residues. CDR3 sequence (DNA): TGCACCAGCAGCCAAGTCCCGCCGTTGGTAGCGGGGGGTCCCGGTGAGCAGTTCTTC. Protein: CTSSQVPPLVAGGPGEQFF.

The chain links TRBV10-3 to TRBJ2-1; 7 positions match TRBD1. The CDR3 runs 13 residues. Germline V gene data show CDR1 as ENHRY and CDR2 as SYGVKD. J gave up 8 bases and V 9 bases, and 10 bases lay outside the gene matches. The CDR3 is CAISGQTFDEQFF. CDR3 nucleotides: TGTGCCATTTCGGGACAGACTTTCGATGAGCAGTTCTTC.

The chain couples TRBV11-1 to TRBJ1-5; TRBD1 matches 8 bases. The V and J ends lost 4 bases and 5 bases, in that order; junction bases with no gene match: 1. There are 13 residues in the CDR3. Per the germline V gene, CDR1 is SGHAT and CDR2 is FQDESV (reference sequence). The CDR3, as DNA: TGTGCCAGCAGCTCGACAGGGGATCAGCCCCAGCATTTT. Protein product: CASSSTGDQPQHF.

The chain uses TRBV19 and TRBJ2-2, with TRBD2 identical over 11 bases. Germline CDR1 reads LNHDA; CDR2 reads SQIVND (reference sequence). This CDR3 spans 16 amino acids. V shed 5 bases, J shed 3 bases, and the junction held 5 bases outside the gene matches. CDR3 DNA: TGTGCCAGTAGTCTCGGGACTAGCGGTTACACCGGGGAGCTGTTTTTT. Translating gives CASSLGTSGYTGELFF.

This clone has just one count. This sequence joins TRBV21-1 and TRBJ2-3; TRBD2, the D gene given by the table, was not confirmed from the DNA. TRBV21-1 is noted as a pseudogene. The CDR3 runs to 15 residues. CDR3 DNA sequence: TGTGCCAGCAGCATCTTGCGGGGGGGCACAGATACGCAGTATTTT. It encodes CASSILRGGTDTQYF.

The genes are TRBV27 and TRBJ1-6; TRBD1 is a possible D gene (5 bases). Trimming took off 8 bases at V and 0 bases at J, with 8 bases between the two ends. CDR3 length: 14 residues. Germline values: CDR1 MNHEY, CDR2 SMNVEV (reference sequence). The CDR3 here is CASRQSSYNSPLHF. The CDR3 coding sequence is TGTGCCAGCCGACAGAGCTCCTATAATTCACCCCTCCACTTT.

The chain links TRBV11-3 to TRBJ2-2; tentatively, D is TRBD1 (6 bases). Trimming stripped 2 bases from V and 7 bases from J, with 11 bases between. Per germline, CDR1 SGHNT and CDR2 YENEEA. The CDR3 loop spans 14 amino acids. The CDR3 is CASSLKQGLGELFF. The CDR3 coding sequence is TGTGCCAGCAGCTTAAAGCAGGGGCTCGGGGAGCTGTTTTTT.

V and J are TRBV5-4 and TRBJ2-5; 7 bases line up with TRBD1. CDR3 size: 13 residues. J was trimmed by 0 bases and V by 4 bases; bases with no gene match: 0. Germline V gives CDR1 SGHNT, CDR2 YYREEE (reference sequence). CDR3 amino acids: CASSGTDQETQYF. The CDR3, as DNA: TGTGCCAGCAGCGGGACAGACCAAGAGACCCAGTACTTC.

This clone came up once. In DNA form, the CDR3 reads TGTGCCAGCAGCTCAGAAGACTCGATTCGGGAGCTGTTTTTT. It codes for CASSSEDSIRELFF. The chain employs TRBV7-8 and TRBJ2-2; unclear D gene. V dropped 4 bases and J dropped 9 bases, with 15 bases sitting between them. Germline CDR1 reads SGHVS; CDR2 reads FQNEAQ. There are 14 residues in the CDR3.

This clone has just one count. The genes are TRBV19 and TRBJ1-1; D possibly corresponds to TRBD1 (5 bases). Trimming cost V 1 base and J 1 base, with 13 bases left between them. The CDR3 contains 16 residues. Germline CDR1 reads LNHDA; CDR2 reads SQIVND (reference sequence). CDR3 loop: CASSIGGRGRNTEAFF. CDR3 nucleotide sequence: TGTGCCAGTAGTATAGGGGGGAGGGGCAGGAACACTGAAGCTTTCTTT.

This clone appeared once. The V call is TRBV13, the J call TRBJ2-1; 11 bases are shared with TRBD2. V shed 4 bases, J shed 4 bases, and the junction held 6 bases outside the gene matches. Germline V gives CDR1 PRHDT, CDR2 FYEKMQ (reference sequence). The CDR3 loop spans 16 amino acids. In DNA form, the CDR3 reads TGTGCCAGCAGCTCGGGGACTAGCGGTTCTTACAATGAGCAGTTCTTC. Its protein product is CASSSGTSGSYNEQFF.

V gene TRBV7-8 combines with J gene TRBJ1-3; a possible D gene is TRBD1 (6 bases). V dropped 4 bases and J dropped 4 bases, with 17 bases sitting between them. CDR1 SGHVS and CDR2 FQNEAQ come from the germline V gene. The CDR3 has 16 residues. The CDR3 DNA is TGTGCCAGCAGCTCCTCGCCGGGGGGCGCGGGAAACACCATATATTTT. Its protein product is CASSSSPGGAGNTIYF.